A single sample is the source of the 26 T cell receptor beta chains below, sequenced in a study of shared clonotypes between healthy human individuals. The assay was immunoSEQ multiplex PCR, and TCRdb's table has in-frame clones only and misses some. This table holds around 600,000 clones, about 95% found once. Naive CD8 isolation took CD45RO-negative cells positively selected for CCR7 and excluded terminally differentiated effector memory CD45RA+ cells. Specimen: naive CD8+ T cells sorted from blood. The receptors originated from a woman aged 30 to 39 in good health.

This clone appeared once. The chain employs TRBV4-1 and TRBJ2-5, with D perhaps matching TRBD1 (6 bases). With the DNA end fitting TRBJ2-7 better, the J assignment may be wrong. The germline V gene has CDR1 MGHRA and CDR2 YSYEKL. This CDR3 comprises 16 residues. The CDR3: CASSQEGQLGSYEQYF. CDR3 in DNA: TGCGCCAGCAGCCAAGAGGGACAACTTGGATCCTACGAGCAGTACTTC.

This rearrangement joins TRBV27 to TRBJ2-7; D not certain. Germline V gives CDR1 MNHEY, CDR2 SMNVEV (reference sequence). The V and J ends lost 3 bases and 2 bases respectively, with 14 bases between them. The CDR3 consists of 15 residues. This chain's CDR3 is CASSFGPRSTYEQYF. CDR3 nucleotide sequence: TGTGCCAGCAGTTTTGGACCTCGATCCACCTACGAGCAGTACTTC.

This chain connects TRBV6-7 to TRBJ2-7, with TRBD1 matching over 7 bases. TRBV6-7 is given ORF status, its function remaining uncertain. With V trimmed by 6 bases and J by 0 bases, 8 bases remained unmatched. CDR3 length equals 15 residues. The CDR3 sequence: CASRDRDSNSYEQYF. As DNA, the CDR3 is TGTGCCAGCAGGGATAGGGACAGTAACTCCTACGAGCAGTACTTC.

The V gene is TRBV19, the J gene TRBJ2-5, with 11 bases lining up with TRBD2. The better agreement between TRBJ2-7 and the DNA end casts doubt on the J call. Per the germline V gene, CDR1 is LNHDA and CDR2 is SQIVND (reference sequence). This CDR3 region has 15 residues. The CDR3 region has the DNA TGTGCCAGTAGTTTTGGGACTAGCGGACCCTACGAGCAGTACTTC. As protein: CASSFGTSGPYEQYF.

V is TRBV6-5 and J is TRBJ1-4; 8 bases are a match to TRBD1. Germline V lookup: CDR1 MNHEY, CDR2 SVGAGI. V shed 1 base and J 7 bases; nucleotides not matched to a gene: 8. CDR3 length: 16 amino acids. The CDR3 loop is CASSYFAGGVGEKLFF. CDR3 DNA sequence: TGTGCCAGCAGTTACTTTGCAGGGGGCGTCGGTGAAAAACTGTTTTTT.

CDR3 sequence (DNA): TGCAGCGTTTATTTAAGGAACACACGAAGGATCGGGGCTTTCTTT. Its protein is CSVYLRNTRRIGAFF. The chain carries TRBV29-1 and TRBJ1-1; no clear D. Between the trimmed V and J ends, which lost 5 bases and 11 bases, there was a span of 27 bases. This CDR3 region has 15 residues. Germline lookup yields CDR1 SQVTM and CDR2 ANQGSEA.

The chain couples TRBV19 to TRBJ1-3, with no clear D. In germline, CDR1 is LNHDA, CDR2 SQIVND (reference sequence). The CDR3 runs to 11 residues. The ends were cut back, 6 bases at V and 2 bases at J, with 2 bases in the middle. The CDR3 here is CASRTGNTIYF. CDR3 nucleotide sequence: TGTGCCAGTAGAACTGGAAACACCATATATTTT.

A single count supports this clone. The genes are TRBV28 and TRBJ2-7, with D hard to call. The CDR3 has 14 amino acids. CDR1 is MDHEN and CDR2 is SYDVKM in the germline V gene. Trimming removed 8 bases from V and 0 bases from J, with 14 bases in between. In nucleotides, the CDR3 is TGTGCCAGCTCTGATCGAGGCTTCTCCTACGAGCAGTACTTC. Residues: CASSDRGFSYEQYF.

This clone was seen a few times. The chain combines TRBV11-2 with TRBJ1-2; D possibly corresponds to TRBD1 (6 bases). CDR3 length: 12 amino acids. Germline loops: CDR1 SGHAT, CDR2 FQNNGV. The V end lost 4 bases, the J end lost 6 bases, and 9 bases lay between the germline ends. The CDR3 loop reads CASSSSGDGYTF. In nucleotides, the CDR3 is TGTGCCAGCAGCTCCTCAGGGGATGGCTACACCTTC.

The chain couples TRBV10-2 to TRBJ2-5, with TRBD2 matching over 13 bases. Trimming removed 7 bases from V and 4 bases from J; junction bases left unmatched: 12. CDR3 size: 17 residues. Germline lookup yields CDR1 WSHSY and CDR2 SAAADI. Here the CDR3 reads CASTGLAGEGGPETQYF. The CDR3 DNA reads TGCGCCAGCACCGGACTAGCGGGAGAGGGGGGCCCAGAGACCCAGTACTTC.

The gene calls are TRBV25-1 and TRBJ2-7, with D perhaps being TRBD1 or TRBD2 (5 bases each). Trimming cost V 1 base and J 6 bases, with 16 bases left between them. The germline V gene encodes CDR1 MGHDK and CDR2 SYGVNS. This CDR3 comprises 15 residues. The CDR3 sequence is CASSEFLGTVIEQYF. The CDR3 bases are TGTGCCAGCAGTGAATTTTTGGGGACGGTTATCGAGCAGTACTTC.

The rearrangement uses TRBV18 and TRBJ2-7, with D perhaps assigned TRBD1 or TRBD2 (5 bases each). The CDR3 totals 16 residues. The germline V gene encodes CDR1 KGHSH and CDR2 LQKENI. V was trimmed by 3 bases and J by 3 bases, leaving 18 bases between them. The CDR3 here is CASSPSFGTEDYEQYF. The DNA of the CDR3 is TGTGCCAGCTCACCGTCATTCGGGACGGAAGACTACGAGCAGTACTTC. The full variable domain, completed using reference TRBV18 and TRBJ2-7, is NAGVMQNPRHLVRRRGQEARLRCSPMKGHSHVYWYRQLPEEGLKFMVYLQKENIIDESGMPKERFSAEFPKEGPSILRIQQVVRGDSAAYFCASSPSFGTEDYEQYFGPGTRLTVT.

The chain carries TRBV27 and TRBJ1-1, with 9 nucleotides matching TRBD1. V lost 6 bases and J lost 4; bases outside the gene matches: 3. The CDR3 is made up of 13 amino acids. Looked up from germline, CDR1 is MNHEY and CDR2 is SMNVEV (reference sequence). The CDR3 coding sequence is TGTGCCAGCAGGGGACAGGGCCTCACTGAAGCTTTCTTT. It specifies CASRGQGLTEAFF.

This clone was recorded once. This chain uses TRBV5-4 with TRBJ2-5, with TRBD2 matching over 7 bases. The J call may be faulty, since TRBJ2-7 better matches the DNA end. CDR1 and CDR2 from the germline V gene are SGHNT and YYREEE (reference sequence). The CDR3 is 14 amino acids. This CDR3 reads CASSFQGGGYEQYF. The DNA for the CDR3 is TGTGCCAGCAGCTTTCAAGGCGGGGGCTACGAGCAGTACTTC.

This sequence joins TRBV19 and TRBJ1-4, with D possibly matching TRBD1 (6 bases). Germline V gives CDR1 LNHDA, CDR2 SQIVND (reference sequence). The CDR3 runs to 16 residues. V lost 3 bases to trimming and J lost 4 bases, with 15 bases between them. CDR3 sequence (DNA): TGTGCCAGTAGTATTGTGGACGGGGGACATAATGAAAAACTGTTTTTT. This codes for CASSIVDGGHNEKLFF.

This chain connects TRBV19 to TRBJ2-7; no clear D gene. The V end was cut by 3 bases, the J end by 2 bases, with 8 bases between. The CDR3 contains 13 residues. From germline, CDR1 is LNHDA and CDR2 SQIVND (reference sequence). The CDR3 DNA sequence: TGTGCCAGTAGTATGGTTCTAGCCTACGAGCAGTACTTC. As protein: CASSMVLAYEQYF.

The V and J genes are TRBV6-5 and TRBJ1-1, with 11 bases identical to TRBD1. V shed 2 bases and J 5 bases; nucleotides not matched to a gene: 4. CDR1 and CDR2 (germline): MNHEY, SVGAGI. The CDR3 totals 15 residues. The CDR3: CASSYGQGARTEAFF. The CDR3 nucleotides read TGTGCCAGCAGTTACGGACAGGGGGCTAGGACTGAAGCTTTCTTT.

The CDR3 DNA reads TGTGCCAGCGATGACAAGGACGCGGTCTCCTACGAGCAGTACTTC. Translating it yields CASDDKDAVSYEQYF. V is TRBV16 and J is TRBJ2-7; D is ambiguous. This CDR3 region has 15 residues. V was shortened by 8 bases and J by 0 bases, with 17 bases between the two germline ends. CDR1 is KGHSY and CDR2 is FQNENV in the germline V gene.

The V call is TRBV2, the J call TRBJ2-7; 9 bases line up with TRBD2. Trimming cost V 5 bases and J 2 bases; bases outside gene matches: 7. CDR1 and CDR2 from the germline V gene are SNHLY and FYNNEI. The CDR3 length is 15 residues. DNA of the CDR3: TGTGCCAGCAGTATAGCGGGAGCGCCTACCTACGAGCAGTACTTC. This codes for CASSIAGAPTYEQYF.

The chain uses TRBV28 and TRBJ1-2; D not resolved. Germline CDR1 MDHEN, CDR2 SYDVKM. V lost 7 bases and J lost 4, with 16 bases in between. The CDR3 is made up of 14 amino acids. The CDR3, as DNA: TGTGCCAGCAAATCGGGTAGGTTGGGCTATGGCTACACCTTC. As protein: CASKSGRLGYGYTF.

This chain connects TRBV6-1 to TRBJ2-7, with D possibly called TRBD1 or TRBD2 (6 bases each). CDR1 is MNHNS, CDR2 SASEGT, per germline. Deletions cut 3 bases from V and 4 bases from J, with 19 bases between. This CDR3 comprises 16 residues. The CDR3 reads CASSEGGDPAVYEQYF. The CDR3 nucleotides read TGTGCCAGCAGTGAGGGGGGCGACCCAGCCGTTTACGAGCAGTACTTC.

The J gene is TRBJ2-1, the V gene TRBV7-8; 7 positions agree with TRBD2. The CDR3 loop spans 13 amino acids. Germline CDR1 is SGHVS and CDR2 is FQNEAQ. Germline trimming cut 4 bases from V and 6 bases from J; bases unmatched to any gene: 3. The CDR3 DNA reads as TGTGCCAGCAGCTCGGCTAGCGGCAATGAGCAGTTCTTC. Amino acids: CASSSASGNEQFF.

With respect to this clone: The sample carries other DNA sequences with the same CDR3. Here the CDR3 reads CASSIGAGGSYEQYF. CDR3 DNA: TGTGCCAGTAGTATAGGGGCGGGAGGCTCCTACGAGCAGTACTTC. V and J are TRBV19 and TRBJ2-7, with TRBD2 matching over 8 bases. This CDR3 spans 15 amino acids. The J segment lost 0 bases and the V segment lost 1 base, leaving 2 bases of the junction unmatched. The germline V gene encodes CDR1 LNHDA and CDR2 SQIVND (reference sequence).

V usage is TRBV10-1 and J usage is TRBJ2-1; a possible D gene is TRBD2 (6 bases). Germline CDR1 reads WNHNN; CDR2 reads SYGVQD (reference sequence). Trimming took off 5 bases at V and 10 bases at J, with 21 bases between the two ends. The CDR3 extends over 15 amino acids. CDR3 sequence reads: CASSSDSGTRGEQFF. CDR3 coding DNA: TGCGCCAGCAGTAGCGATTCAGGGACGCGGGGCGAGCAGTTCTTC.

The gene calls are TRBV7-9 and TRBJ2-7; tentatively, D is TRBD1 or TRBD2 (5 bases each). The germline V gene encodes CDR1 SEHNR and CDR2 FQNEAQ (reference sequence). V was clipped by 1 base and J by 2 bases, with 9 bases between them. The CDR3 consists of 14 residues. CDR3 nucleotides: TGTGCCAGCAGCTTAGTGGGACCGACCTACGAGCAGTACTTC. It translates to CASSLVGPTYEQYF.

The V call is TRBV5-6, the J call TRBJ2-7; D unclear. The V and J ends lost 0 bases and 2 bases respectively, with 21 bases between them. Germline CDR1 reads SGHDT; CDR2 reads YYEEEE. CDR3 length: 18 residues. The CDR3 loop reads CASSLGEYSKSSAYEQYF. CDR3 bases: TGTGCCAGCAGCTTGGGCGAATACTCAAAATCGAGTGCCTACGAGCAGTACTTC.